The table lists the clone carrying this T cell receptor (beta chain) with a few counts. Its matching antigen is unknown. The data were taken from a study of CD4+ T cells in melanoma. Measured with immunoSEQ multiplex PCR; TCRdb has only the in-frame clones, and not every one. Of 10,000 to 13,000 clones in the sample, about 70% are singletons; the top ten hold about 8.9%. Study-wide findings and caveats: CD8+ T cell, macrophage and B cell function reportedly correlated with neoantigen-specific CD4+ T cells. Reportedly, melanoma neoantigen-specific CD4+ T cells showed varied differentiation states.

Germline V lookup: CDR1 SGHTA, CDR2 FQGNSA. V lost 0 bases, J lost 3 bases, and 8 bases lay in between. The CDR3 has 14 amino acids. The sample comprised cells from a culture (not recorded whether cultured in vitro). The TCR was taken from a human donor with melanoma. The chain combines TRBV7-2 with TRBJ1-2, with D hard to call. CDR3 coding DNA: TGTGCCAGCAGCTTAGCTTGGGCCGACTATGGCTACACCTTC. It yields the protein CASSLAWADYGYTF.